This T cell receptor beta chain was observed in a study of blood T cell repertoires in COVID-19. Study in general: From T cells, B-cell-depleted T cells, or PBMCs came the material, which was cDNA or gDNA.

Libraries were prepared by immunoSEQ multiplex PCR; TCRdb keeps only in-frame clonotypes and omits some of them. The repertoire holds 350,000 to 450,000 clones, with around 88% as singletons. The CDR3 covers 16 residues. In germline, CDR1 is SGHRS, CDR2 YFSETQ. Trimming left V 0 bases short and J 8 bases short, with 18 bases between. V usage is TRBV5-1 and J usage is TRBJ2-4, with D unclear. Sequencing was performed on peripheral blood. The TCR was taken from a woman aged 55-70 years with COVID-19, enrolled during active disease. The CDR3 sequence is CASSLGGENPPDIQYF. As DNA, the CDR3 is TGCGCCAGCAGCTTGGGAGGTGAGAACCCCCCGGACATTCAGTACTTC.